This T cell receptor beta chain was sequenced during a study of ipilimumab plus nivolumab after autologous stem cell transplantation listed by TCRdb under 2021. As for the study more broadly: The median number of doses that trial patients received was 5 for ipilimumab and under 10 for nivolumab. The DLBCL cohort included primary refractory and relapsed disease, with 18-month progression-free survival of roughly 89% and 26% respectively. The trial enrolled patients with high-risk diffuse large B cell lymphoma, mature T cell lymphoma, or multiple myeloma undergoing autologous transplant. The intent-to-treat population of the trial was made up of 35 to 40 patients.

Turning to this clone: The clone's antigen remains unknown. Base qualities are missing; no much larger clone stands one base away.

The receptor library was made with the immunoSEQ multiplex PCR assay. This is the immuneACCESS table as TCRdb keeps it, with only in-frame sequences that have V and J called. A part of the clones is gone; compared with another copy, unresolved V genes explain less than half, and the rest is unexplained. The sample data list some 16,000 clones, and over 75% of these were observed just once. The biggest ten clones account for approximately 20% of the sample. The paper's findings and limits, for the study overall: Combined checkpoint inhibition as post-transplant consolidation was concluded by the authors to appear tolerable. According to the authors, a biologic rationale for studying the approach further came from T cell receptor repertoire, regulatory T cell phenotype and gut microbiota profiles.

CDR1 and CDR2 were assigned from the germline V gene as MRHNA and SNTAGT. Its CDR3 holds 15 amino acids, cysteine through phenylalanine. Of the read, only the CDR3 DNA is kept; its 45 bases are in frame from base 1. V loses 4 bases at its end and J loses 3 bases; junction bases beyond the gene matches: 7. Ipilimumab was given at 1 mg/kg intravenously on day 1 of selected weeks, and checkpoint therapy started 14 to 28 days after autologous transplant. Patients received nivolumab at 3 mg/kg intravenously on day 1 of weeks 1, 4, 7, 10, and every two weeks through week 26. The study was a Phase Ib clinical trial testing combined checkpoint inhibition with ipilimumab and nivolumab as consolidation after autologous stem cell transplantation.

The sequence came from a male donor with diffuse large B-cell lymphoma. The chain joins TRBV6-4 to TRBJ1-1; 8 bases in the middle match TRBD1. The sequences come from PBMCs, collected in a trial of ipilimumab plus nivolumab as post-transplant consolidation. The CDR3 region has the sequence CASSGTGIVDTEAFF. The nucleotide sequence is TGTGCCAGCAGTGGGACAGGGATAGTAGACACTGAAGCTTTCTTT.